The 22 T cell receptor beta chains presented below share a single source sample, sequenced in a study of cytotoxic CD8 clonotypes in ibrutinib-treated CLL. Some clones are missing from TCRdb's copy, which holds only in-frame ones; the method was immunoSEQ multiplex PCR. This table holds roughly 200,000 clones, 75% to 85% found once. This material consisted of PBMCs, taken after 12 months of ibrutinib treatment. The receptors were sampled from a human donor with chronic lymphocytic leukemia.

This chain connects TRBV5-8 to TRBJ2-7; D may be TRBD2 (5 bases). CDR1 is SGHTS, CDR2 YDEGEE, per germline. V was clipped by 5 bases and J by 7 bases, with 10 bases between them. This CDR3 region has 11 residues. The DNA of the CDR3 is TGTGCCAGCAGGAGGGTGTGGGAGCAGTACTTC. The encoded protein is CASRRVWEQYF.

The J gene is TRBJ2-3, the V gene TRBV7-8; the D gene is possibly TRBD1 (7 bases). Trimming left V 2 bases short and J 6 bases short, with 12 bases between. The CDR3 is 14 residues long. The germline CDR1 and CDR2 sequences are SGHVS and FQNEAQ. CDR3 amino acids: CASSLSAGGDTQYF. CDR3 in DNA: TGTGCCAGCAGCTTATCGGCAGGGGGGGATACGCAGTATTTT.

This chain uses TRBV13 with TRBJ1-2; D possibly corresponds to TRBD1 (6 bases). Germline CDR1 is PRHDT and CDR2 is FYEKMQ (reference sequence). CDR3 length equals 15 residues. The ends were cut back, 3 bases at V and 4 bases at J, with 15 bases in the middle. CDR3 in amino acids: CASSFGQSLFYGYTF. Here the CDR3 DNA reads TGTGCCAGCAGCTTCGGACAGTCCTTATTCTATGGCTACACCTTC.

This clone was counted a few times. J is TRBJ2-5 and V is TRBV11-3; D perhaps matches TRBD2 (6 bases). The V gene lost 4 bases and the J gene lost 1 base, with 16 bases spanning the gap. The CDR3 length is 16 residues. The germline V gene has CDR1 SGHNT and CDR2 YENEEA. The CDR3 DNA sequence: TGTGCCAGCAGCTCCAGTGGGAGGCGGGGCCAAGAGACCCAGTACTTC. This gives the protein CASSSSGRRGQETQYF.

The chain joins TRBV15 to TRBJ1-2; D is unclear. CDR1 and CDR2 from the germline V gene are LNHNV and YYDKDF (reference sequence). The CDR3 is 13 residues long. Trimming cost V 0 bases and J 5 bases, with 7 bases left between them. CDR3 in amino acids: CATSRDFGYGYTF. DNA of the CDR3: TGTGCCACCAGCAGAGATTTTGGGTATGGCTACACCTTC.

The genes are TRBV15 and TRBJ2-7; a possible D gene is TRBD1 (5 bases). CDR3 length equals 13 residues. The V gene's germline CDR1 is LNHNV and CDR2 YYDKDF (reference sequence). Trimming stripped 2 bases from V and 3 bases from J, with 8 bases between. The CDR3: CATSRNQGYEQYF. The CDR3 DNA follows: TGTGCCACCAGCAGAAACCAGGGCTACGAGCAGTACTTC.

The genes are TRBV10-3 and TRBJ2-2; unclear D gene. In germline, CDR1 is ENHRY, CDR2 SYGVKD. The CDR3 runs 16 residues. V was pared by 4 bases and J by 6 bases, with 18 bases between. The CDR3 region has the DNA TGTGCCATCAGTGCCCTAGGAAGTAGAGTCGCCGGGGAGCTGTTTTTT. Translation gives CAISALGSRVAGELFF.

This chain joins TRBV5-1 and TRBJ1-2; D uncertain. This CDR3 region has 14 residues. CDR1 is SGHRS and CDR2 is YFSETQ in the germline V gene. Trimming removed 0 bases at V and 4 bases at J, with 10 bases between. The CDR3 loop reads CASSLEVGSYGYTF. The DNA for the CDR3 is TGCGCCAGCAGCTTGGAAGTTGGAAGCTATGGCTACACCTTC.

CDR3 in amino acids: CAWNTGVYQPQHF. The CDR3 nucleotides read TGTGCCTGGAACACAGGGGTCTATCAGCCCCAGCATTTT. This chain joins TRBV30 and TRBJ1-5, with 7 bases matching TRBD1. J was trimmed by 5 bases and V by 4 bases; bases with no gene match: 5. The germline V gene has CDR1 GTSNPN and CDR2 SVGIG (reference sequence). This CDR3 has 13 amino acids. Drawing the rest from reference TRBV30 and TRBJ1-5, the complete variable domain is SQTIHQWPATLVQPVGSPLSLECTVEGTSNPNLYWYRQAAGRGLQLLFYSVGIGQISSEVPQNLSASRPQDRQFILSSKKLLLSDSGFYLCAWNTGVYQPQHFGDGTRLSIL.

This chain's CDR3 is CASSLGNYEQYF. CDR3 sequence (DNA): TGTGCCAGCAGCCTCGGGAACTACGAGCAGTACTTC. The V and J genes are TRBV6-5 and TRBJ2-7, with a possible D match to TRBD2 (5 bases). From germline, CDR1 is MNHEY and CDR2 SVGAGI. V dropped 6 bases and J dropped 3 bases, with 9 bases sitting between them. CDR3 size: 12 residues.

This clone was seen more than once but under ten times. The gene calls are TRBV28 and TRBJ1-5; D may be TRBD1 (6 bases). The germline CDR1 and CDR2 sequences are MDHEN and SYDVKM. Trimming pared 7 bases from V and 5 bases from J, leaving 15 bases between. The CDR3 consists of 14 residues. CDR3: CASTPGQGYQPQHF. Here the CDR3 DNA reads TGTGCCAGCACCCCCGGGCAGGGGTATCAGCCCCAGCATTTT.

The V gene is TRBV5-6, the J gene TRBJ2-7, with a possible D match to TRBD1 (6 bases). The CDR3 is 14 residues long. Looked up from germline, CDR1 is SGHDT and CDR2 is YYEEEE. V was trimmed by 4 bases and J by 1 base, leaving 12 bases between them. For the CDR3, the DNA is TGTGCCAGCAGCCGACTTACAGGGTCCTACGAGCAGTACTTC. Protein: CASSRLTGSYEQYF. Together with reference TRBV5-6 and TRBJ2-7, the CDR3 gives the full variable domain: DAGVTQSPTHLIKTRGQQVTLRCSPKSGHDTVSWYQQALGQGPQFIFQYYEEEERQRGNFPDRFSGHQFPNYSSELNVNALLLGDSALYLCASSRLTGSYEQYFGPGTRLTVT.

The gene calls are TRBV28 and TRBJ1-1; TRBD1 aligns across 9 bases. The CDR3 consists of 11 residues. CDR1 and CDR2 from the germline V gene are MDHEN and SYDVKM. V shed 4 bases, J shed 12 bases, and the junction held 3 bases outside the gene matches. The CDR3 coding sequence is TGTGCCAGCAGTTCGACAGGGGGGTCTTTCTTT. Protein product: CASSSTGGSFF. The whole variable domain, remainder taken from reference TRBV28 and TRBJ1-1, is DVKVTQSSRYLVKRTGEKVFLECVQDMDHENMFWYRQDPGLGLRLIYFSYDVKMKEKGDIPEGYSVSREKKERFSLILESASTNQTSMYLCASSSTGGSFFGQGTRLTVV.

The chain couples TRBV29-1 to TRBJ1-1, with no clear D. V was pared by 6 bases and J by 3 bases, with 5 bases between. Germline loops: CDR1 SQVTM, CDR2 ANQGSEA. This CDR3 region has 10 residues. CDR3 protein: CSVAYTEAFF. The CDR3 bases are TGCAGCGTCGCTTACACTGAAGCTTTCTTT.

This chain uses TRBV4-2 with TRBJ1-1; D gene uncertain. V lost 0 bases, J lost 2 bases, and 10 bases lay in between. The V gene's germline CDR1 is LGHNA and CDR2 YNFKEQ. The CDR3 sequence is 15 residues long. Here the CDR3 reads CASSQERRYNTEAFF. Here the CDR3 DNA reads TGTGCCAGCAGCCAAGAGCGTAGGTATAACACTGAAGCTTTCTTT.

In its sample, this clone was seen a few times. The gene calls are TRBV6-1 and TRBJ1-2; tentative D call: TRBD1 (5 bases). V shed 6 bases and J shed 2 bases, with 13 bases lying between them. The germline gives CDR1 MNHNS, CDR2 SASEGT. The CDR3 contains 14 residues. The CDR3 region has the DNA TGTGCCAGCAGCGTTCGGGGCACGAACTATGGCTACACCTTC. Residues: CASSVRGTNYGYTF.

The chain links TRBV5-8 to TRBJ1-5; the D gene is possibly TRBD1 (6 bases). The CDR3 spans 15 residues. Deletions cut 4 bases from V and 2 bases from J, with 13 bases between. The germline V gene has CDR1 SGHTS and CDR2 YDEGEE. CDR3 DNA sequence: TGTGCCAGCAGCCCAGGGGTAGGTCGCAATCAGCCCCAGCATTTT. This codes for CASSPGVGRNQPQHF.

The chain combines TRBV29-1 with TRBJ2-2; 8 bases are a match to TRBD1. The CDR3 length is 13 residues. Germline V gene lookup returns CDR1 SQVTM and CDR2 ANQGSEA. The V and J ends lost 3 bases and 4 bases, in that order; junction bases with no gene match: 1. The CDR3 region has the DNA TGCAGCGTTGAGGACAGGGCCACCGGGGAGCTGTTTTTT. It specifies CSVEDRATGELFF.

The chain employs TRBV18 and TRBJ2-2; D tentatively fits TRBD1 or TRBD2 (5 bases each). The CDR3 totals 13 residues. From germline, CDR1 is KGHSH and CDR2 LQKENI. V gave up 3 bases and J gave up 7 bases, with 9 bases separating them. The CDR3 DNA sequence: TGTGCCAGCTCACCGGGGGTTGGCGGGGAGCTGTTTTTT. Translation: CASSPGVGGELFF.

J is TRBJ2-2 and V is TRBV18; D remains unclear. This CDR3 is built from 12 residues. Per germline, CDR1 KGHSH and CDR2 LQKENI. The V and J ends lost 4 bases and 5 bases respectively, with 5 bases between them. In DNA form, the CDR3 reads TGTGCCAGCTCACTCGAAACCGGGGAGCTGTTTTTT. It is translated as CASSLETGELFF.

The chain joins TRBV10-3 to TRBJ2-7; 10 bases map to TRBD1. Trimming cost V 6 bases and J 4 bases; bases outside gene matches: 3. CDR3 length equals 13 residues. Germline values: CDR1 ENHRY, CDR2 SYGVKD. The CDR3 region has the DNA TGTGCCATCAGGGGACAGGGGTGGTACGAGCAGTACTTC. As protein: CAIRGQGWYEQYF.

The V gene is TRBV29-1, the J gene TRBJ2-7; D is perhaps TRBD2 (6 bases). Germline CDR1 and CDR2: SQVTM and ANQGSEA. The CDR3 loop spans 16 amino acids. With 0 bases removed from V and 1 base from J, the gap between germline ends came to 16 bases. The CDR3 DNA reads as TGCAGCGTTGAAGATGGAGGAGGGGCAGGGTCCTACGAGCAGTACTTC. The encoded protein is CSVEDGGGAGSYEQYF.